Listed below are T cell receptor beta chains from one sample, sequenced in a study of early T cells in non-severe SARS-CoV-2 infection. TCRdb used MiXCR to reprocess the 5' RACE reads, holding one entry per CDR3 protein. Here the sample spans roughly 26,000 distinct CDR3 sequences, approximately 5.1% being singletons. What was sequenced was whole blood. These receptors all stem from an adult who was a healthcare worker with PCR-confirmed SARS-CoV-2 infection or an uninfected control (not recorded which). Both conserved end residues are part of each CDR3. The D gene is left open where the match is weak. Where a row states a size, it is once, few, many or the class of an expanded clone; other rows omit it.

v_gene: TRBV4-2; j_gene: TRBJ2-1; abundance: NA; d_gene: NA; len: 17; CDR3nt: TGTGCCAGCAGCCAAGAGGGAACGGGGTACGCTAGGAATGAGCAGTTCTTC; CDR3aa: CASSQEGTGYARNEQFF
v_gene: TRBV5-1; j_gene: TRBJ1-2; abundance: NA; d_gene: NA; len: 14; CDR3nt: TGCGCCAGCTCAAGGGAGGGGACGAACTATGGCTACACCTTC; CDR3aa: CASSREGTNYGYTF
v_gene: TRBV11-3; j_gene: TRBJ2-3; abundance: once; d_gene: NA; len: 15; CDR3nt: TGTGCCAGCAGCTTAACTTACGGCAGCACAGATACGCAGTATTTT; CDR3aa: CASSLTYGSTDTQYF
v_gene: TRBV5-1; j_gene: TRBJ2-2; abundance: many; d_gene: NA; len: 13; CDR3nt: TGCGCCAGCAGGGACAGTAACACCGGGGAGCTGTTTTTT; CDR3aa: CASRDSNTGELFF
v_gene: TRBV7-9; j_gene: TRBJ2-3; abundance: NA; d_gene: TRBD2; len: 14; CDR3nt: TGTGCCAGCAGGAGAGCGGGGGCCCAAAATACGCAGTATTTT; CDR3aa: CASRRAGAQNTQYF
v_gene: TRBV5-1; j_gene: TRBJ2-3; abundance: NA; d_gene: NA; len: 14; CDR3nt: TGCGCCAGCGCTCCCTTCCCCGGGGAAGATACGCAGTATTTT; CDR3aa: CASAPFPGEDTQYF
v_gene: TRBV7-9; j_gene: TRBJ1-5; abundance: few; d_gene: NA; len: 12; CDR3nt: TGTGCCAGCAGCGGAGGGGTTCAGCCCCAGCATTTT; CDR3aa: CASSGGVQPQHF
v_gene: TRBV28; j_gene: TRBJ2-7; abundance: NA; d_gene: NA; len: 14; CDR3nt: TGTGCCAGCAGTTTCGTGGGGCAGCTGTACGAGCAGTACTTC; CDR3aa: CASSFVGQLYEQYF
v_gene: TRBV7-6; j_gene: TRBJ2-1; abundance: many; d_gene: NA; len: 11; CDR3nt: TGTGCCAGCAGCTCAAACAATGAGCAGTTCTTC; CDR3aa: CASSSNNEQFF
v_gene: TRBV2; j_gene: TRBJ1-5; abundance: many; d_gene: TRBD1; len: 15; CDR3nt: TGTGCCAGCGGATGGACAGGGGGCTACAATCAGCCCCAGCATTTT; CDR3aa: CASGWTGGYNQPQHF
v_gene: TRBV7-2; j_gene: TRBJ2-3; abundance: NA; d_gene: NA; len: 13; CDR3nt: TGTGCCAGCAGCTTTACCAGAACAGATACGCAGTATTTT; CDR3aa: CASSFTRTDTQYF
v_gene: TRBV4-1; j_gene: TRBJ2-7; abundance: many; d_gene: NA; len: 16; CDR3nt: TGCGCCAGCAGCCAAGAAGGCAGTTGGGGCTCCTACGAGCAGTACTTC; CDR3aa: CASSQEGSWGSYEQYF
v_gene: TRBV2; j_gene: TRBJ2-6; abundance: many; d_gene: TRBD2; len: 18; CDR3nt: TGTGCCAGCAGACCCCTAGCGGGGGGGAGCTCTGGGGCCAACGTCCTGACTTTC; CDR3aa: CASRPLAGGSSGANVLTF
v_gene: TRBV6-5; j_gene: TRBJ2-5; abundance: many; d_gene: NA; len: 14; CDR3nt: TGTGCCAGCAGTATCCGGAGGGGGCAGGGGACCCAGTACTTC; CDR3aa: CASSIRRGQGTQYF
v_gene: TRBV11-2; j_gene: TRBJ2-7; abundance: few; d_gene: NA; len: 11; CDR3nt: TGTGCCAGCACCCATGGATACGAGCAGTACTTC; CDR3aa: CASTHGYEQYF
v_gene: TRBV11-3; j_gene: TRBJ1-6; abundance: NA; d_gene: NA; len: 13; CDR3nt: TGTGCCAGCAGCTTGGCCGCGGACGCACCCCTCCACTTT; CDR3aa: CASSLAADAPLHF
v_gene: TRBV6-5; j_gene: TRBJ2-3; abundance: many; d_gene: TRBD2; len: 15; CDR3nt: TGTGCCAGCAGATTTAGCGGGAGTAGCACAGATACGCAGTATTTT; CDR3aa: CASRFSGSSTDTQYF
v_gene: TRBV20-1; j_gene: TRBJ2-1; abundance: many; d_gene: NA; len: 11; CDR3nt: TGCAGTGCTAGTTTAGACAATGAGCAGTTCTTC; CDR3aa: CSASLDNEQFF
v_gene: TRBV12-5; j_gene: TRBJ1-2; abundance: few; d_gene: NA; len: 12; CDR3nt: TGTGCTAGTGGTTTCGGAGGACTAGGCTACACCTTC; CDR3aa: CASGFGGLGYTF
v_gene: TRBV5-1; j_gene: TRBJ2-1; abundance: few; d_gene: NA; len: 14; CDR3nt: TGCGCCAGCAGCTTGGGCCAGGGGTACAATGAGCAGTTCTTC; CDR3aa: CASSLGQGYNEQFF
v_gene: TRBV7-3; j_gene: TRBJ1-6; abundance: many; d_gene: NA; len: 14; CDR3nt: TGTGCCAGCAGCTTGGGAGTGAATAATTCACCCCTCCACTTT; CDR3aa: CASSLGVNNSPLHF
v_gene: TRBV3-1; j_gene: TRBJ2-3; abundance: many; d_gene: NA; len: 16; CDR3nt: TGTGCCAGCAGCCAAGATGGGAACAGATGGACAGATACGCAGTATTTT; CDR3aa: CASSQDGNRWTDTQYF
v_gene: TRBV4-3; j_gene: TRBJ1-1; abundance: many; d_gene: TRBD1; len: 15; CDR3nt: TGCGCCAGCAGCCAAGGCGCTAGACAGGGGACCGAAGCTTTCTTT; CDR3aa: CASSQGARQGTEAFF
v_gene: TRBV20-1; j_gene: TRBJ2-7; abundance: NA; d_gene: TRBD1; len: 12; CDR3nt: TGCAGTGCTAGCGGGACAGGATCCGAGCAGTACTTC; CDR3aa: CSASGTGSEQYF
v_gene: TRBV29-1; j_gene: TRBJ2-7; abundance: many; d_gene: TRBD1; len: 14; CDR3nt: TGCAGCGTTGAAGACGCGGGACAGGGCTACGAGCAGTACTTC; CDR3aa: CSVEDAGQGYEQYF
v_gene: TRBV10-3; j_gene: TRBJ2-3; abundance: NA; d_gene: NA; len: 13; CDR3nt: TGTGCCATCAATCCGGACAGCACAGATACGCAGTATTTT; CDR3aa: CAINPDSTDTQYF
v_gene: TRBV2; j_gene: TRBJ1-1; abundance: NA; d_gene: TRBD1; len: 14; CDR3nt: TGTGCCAGCACCTACAGGGGGCTTAACACTGAAGCTTTCTTT; CDR3aa: CASTYRGLNTEAFF
v_gene: TRBV4-3; j_gene: TRBJ2-1; abundance: many; d_gene: NA; len: 14; CDR3nt: TGCGCCAGCAGCCAAGTGTTGCGGGCCAATGAGCAGTTCTTC; CDR3aa: CASSQVLRANEQFF
v_gene: TRBV7-3; j_gene: TRBJ2-7; abundance: many; d_gene: TRBD1; len: 13; CDR3nt: TGTGCCAGCAGCGCCCTACAGGGGGTCGAGCAGTACTTC; CDR3aa: CASSALQGVEQYF
v_gene: TRBV4-1; j_gene: TRBJ1-4; abundance: NA; d_gene: TRBD1; len: 17; CDR3nt: TGCGCCAGTCGGAACCTCCACAGGGGGCGGCTGGATGAAAAACTGTTTTTT; CDR3aa: CASRNLHRGRLDEKLFF
v_gene: TRBV29-1; j_gene: TRBJ2-3; abundance: many; d_gene: NA; len: 13; CDR3nt: TGCAGCGCTCAGACCGTTTCCACAGATACGCAGTATTTT; CDR3aa: CSAQTVSTDTQYF
v_gene: TRBV30; j_gene: TRBJ2-7; abundance: many; d_gene: NA; len: 12; CDR3nt: TGTGCCTGGAGTGGCCTCGGGGAAGAGGGGTACTTC; CDR3aa: CAWSGLGEEGYF
v_gene: TRBV7-8; j_gene: TRBJ2-3; abundance: many; d_gene: NA; len: 17; CDR3nt: TGTGCCAGCAGCTTATTCCCCCGTGGGGGGACCACAGATACGCAGTATTTT; CDR3aa: CASSLFPRGGTTDTQYF
v_gene: TRBV30; j_gene: TRBJ1-1; abundance: many; d_gene: NA; len: 9; CDR3nt: TGTGCCTGGAGCCCGGAAGCTTTCTTT; CDR3aa: CAWSPEAFF
v_gene: TRBV3-1; j_gene: TRBJ2-2; abundance: NA; d_gene: TRBD2; len: 13; CDR3nt: TGTGCCAGCAGCCGAGGGACTATCGGGGAGCCGTTTTTT; CDR3aa: CASSRGTIGEPFF